These T cell receptor beta chains were read from a single sample in a study of blood T cells in healthy people across ages. TCRdb independently ran MiXCR on the 5' RACE reads; one entry per CDR3 protein. The sample has 700,000 or so distinct CDR3 sequences, about 20% seen once. Material for sequencing was blood. The receptor set was obtained from a man between 65 and 79 years old in good health. Each CDR3 is given with its conserved first and last residue. A D gene is named only where the DNA matches it firmly. Clone size is stated in some rows and not others, as once, few, many or a class when expanded.

len	j_gene	abundance	d_gene	v_gene	CDR3aa	CDR3nt
15	TRBJ2-7	few	NA	TRBV14	CASSQRGSQRYEQYF	TGTGCCAGCAGCCAACGAGGGTCACAAAGGTACGAGCAGTACTTC
14	TRBJ2-7	NA	NA	TRBV5-1	CASSLVAGKDEQYF	TGCGCCAGCAGCTTGGTAGCAGGGAAGGACGAGCAGTACTTC
13	TRBJ2-1	NA	NA	TRBV29-1	CSSVGQVHNEQFF	TGCAGTAGCGTGGGCCAGGTCCACAATGAGCAGTTCTTC
16	TRBJ1-2	NA	NA	TRBV4-2	CASSQAGQDTNYGYTF	TGTGCCAGCAGCCAAGCGGGGCAGGATACTAACTATGGCTACACCTTC
18	TRBJ2-3	NA	NA	TRBV29-1	CSVEDLGPPTPSTDTQYF	TGCAGCGTTGAAGATCTTGGACCGCCGACTCCGAGCACAGATACGCAGTATTTT
15	TRBJ2-3	once	NA	TRBV6-5	CASSDRTGNTDTQYF	TGTGCCAGCAGCGACAGGACGGGAAACACAGATACGCAGTATTTT
15	TRBJ2-3	NA	TRBD2	TRBV10-2	CASSPLAGEGDTQYF	TGCGCCAGCAGTCCTTTAGCGGGAGAGGGAGATACGCAGTATTTT
14	TRBJ2-7	NA	NA	TRBV29-1	CSVEGHSQGYEQYF	TGCAGCGTTGAAGGTCATTCCCAGGGGTACGAGCAGTACTTC
13	TRBJ1-3	few	TRBD1	TRBV12-3/TRBV12-4	CASRQGSGNTIYF	TGTGCCAGCAGACAGGGGTCTGGAAACACCATATATTTT
15	TRBJ1-2	NA	TRBD1	TRBV2	CASSATRQGGYGYTF	TGTGCCAGCAGCGCAACCAGACAGGGCGGCTATGGCTACACCTTC
15	TRBJ2-5	NA	NA	TRBV7-9	CASSSPGLLGETQYF	TGTGCCAGCAGCTCTCCGGGACTCCTGGGGGAGACCCAGTACTTC
14	TRBJ2-2	few	NA	TRBV5-1	CASAQKVNTGELFF	TGCGCCAGCGCACAAAAAGTGAACACCGGGGAGCTGTTTTTT
14	TRBJ2-3	NA	NA	TRBV6-6	CASTRPTNTDTQYF	TGTGCCAGCACCCGACCCACCAACACAGATACGCAGTATTTT
11	TRBJ2-3	NA	NA	TRBV25-1	CASSEIDTQYF	TGTGCCAGCAGTGAAATAGATACGCAGTATTTT
13	TRBJ2-5	NA	NA	TRBV18	CASSPPIQETQYF	TGTGCCAGCTCACCACCAATCCAAGAGACCCAGTACTTC
14	TRBJ1-1	NA	NA	TRBV5-6	CASSSLGGYTEAFF	TGTGCCAGCAGCTCCCTAGGAGGGTATACTGAAGCTTTCTTT
11	TRBJ2-5	few	NA	TRBV20-1	CSARGAETQYF	TGCAGTGCGAGGGGGGCCGAGACCCAGTACTTC
14	TRBJ1-4	few	NA	TRBV6-5	CASSYDRRNEKLFF	TGTGCCAGCAGTTACGACAGACGTAATGAAAAACTGTTTTTT
17	TRBJ2-5	NA	TRBD2	TRBV11-2	CASSFRGVSGGQETQYF	TGTGCCAGCAGCTTCCGGGGTGTTAGCGGGGGCCAAGAGACCCAGTACTTC
15	TRBJ1-1	NA	TRBD1	TRBV7-8	CASSYRDSTNTEAFF	TGTGCCAGCAGCTACCGGGACAGCACCAACACTGAAGCTTTCTTT
13	TRBJ1-1	NA	NA	TRBV20-1	CSVPARGNTEAFF	TGCAGTGTCCCCGCGAGGGGCAACACTGAAGCTTTCTTT
16	TRBJ2-1	few	NA	TRBV20-1	CSARDHQGLRVYEQFF	TGCAGTGCTAGAGATCATCAGGGCCTGAGGGTCTATGAGCAGTTCTTC
13	TRBJ2-3	NA	NA	TRBV5-6	CASPPTSPDTQYF	TGTGCCAGCCCACCTACGAGTCCAGATACGCAGTATTTT
15	TRBJ2-7	few	TRBD2	TRBV3-1	CASSPSGEAYYEQYF	TGTGCCAGCAGTCCTAGCGGGGAGGCTTACTACGAGCAGTACTTC
15	TRBJ1-2	NA	TRBD1	TRBV7-2	CASSSPGQGVYGYTF	TGTGCCAGCAGCTCTCCGGGACAGGGGGTTTATGGCTACACCTTC
17	TRBJ1-3	NA	NA	TRBV10-3	CAISEGWEPQTGNTIYF	TGTGCCATCAGTGAGGGGTGGGAGCCCCAGACTGGAAACACCATATATTTT
18	TRBJ2-1	once	TRBD2	TRBV14	CASSQGILAGVGYNEQFF	TGTGCCAGCAGCCAAGGAATACTAGCGGGAGTTGGTTACAATGAGCAGTTCTTC
12	TRBJ1-1	many	NA	TRBV3-1	CASTQGNTEAFF	TGTGCCAGCACACAGGGGAACACTGAAGCTTTCTTT